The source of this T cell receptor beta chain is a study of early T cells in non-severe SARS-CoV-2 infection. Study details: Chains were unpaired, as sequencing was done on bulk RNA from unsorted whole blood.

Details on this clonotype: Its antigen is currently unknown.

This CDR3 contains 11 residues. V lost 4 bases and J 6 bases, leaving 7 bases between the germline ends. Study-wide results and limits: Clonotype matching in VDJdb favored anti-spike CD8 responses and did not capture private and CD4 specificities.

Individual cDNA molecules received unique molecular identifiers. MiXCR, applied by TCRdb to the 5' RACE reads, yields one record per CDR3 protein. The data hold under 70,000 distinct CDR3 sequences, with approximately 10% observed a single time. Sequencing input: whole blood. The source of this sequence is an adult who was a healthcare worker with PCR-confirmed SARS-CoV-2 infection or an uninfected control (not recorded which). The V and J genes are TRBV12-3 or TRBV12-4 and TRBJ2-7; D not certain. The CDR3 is CASSSGREQYF. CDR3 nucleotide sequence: TGTGCCAGCAGTTCCGGGCGCGAGCAGTACTTC.